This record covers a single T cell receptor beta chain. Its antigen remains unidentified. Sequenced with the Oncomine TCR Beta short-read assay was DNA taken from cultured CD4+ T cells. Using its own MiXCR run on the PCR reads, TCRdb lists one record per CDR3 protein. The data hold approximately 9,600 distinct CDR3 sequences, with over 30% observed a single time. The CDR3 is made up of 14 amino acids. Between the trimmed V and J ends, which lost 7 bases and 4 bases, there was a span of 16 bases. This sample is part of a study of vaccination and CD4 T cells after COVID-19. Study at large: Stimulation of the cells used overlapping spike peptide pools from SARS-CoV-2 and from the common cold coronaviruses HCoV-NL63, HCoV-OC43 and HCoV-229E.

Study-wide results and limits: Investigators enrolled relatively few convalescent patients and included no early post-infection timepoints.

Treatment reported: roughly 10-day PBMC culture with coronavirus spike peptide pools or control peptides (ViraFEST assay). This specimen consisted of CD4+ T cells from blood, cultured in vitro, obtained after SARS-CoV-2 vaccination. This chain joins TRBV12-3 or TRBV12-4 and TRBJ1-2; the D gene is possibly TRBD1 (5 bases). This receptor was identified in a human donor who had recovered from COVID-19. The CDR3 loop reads CASTFDRNSYGYTF. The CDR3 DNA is TGTGCCAGCACCTTCGACAGAAACTCCTATGGCTACACCTTC.